Below, one TCR beta chain is given with its context. Its antigen has not been determined. Base qualities are not recorded, but no much larger clone differs from it by a single base. TCR CDR3 regions were amplified from genomic DNA by multiplex PCR using the deep immunoSEQ assay. Extracted genomic DNA from each cell subset was distributed evenly across all wells of several immunoSEQ 96-well plates, and each plate was treated as a replicate. For sorted subsets, around 200 ng genomic DNA, equal to about 30,000 T cell genomes, was loaded into each replicate PCR. The purified libraries were quantified using a Qubit 3.0 fluorometer, sized with a Bioanalyzer 2100, and then quantified again using the KAPA Library Quantification kit. Each immunoSEQ 96-well plate was sequenced on its own single-read 150-cycle Illumina NextSeq 550 flow cell. Per the authors' processing: Because the immunoSEQ output held only junctional sequences and lacked quality scores, the filtering could not match the filtering applied to full-length reads. To assign V/J genes and CDR3, sequences were annotated against IMGT germline references using PyIR, a Python wrapper for IgBLAST v1.9. Any read was removed if the V/J assignment was weak (E-value above 1e-6), the CDR3 was missing, or the read contained stop codons, out-of-frame junctions, or ambiguous translated residues. V3J clonotypes were defined as sequences sharing the same inferred V gene, J gene, and CDR3 amino acid sequence. To compute the percentage overlap between repertoires, the number of shared unique clonotypes was divided by the size of the smaller repertoire. RTK rarefaction, the Chao1 estimator, and Recon v2.1 estimates of unobserved clonotypes were used to assess repertoire richness. OLGA was used to compute generation probabilities for all TCRbeta clonotypes that the gDNA method yielded from several donors. This is the immuneACCESS table as TCRdb keeps it, with only in-frame sequences that have V and J called. A part of the clones is gone; compared with another copy, unresolved V genes explain less than half, and the rest is unexplained. V, J and clone size were drawn from that table, and D and trimming were deduced from the DNA. For this sample the table gives some 800,000 clones, of which about 91% were detected only once. Clones ranked in the top ten supply around 24% of the sample.

This sample is drawn from a study of shared clonotypes between healthy human individuals (dated by TCRdb to about 2020). For the wider study: Three men and a couple of women, aged 18 to 49 years, made up the cohort. Between about 0.94 and 8.9 billion PBMCs per donor were obtained by leukapheresis. Different laboratories and diverse techniques were used to prepare libraries and sequence TCR repertoires, to increase sequencing depth and limit assay-specific biases. For each donor, CD4 naive and CD4 memory were each given three plates, CD8 naive was given two plates, and CD8 memory was given one plate. The study deeply sequenced blood TCR repertoires of five healthy adults to estimate repertoire size and the extent of clonotype sharing between individuals. The research as a whole found: Sampling was limited to blood, and TCR repertoires in tissue likely differ from TCR repertoires in blood. Estimated clonotype richness was generally larger for naive than for memory subsets. Rarefaction of sorted-subset datasets indicated incomplete sequencing despite the large sequencing depth. Compared with non-shared clonotypes, the clonotypes found in all four sorted-subset donors had higher generation probabilities. The small number of donors limited the genetic and exposure-history diversity represented. Sharing across a few donors was observed for about 5% of naive CD4, about 4% of naive CD8, over 2% of memory CD4, and roughly 0.4% of memory CD8 clonotypes. Pairwise subsampling indicated that sequencing depth was expected to affect the degree of clonotype sharing among donors.

From the cysteine up to the phenylalanine, the CDR3 has a length of 13 residues. Of the read, only the CDR3 DNA is kept; its 39 bases are in frame from base 1. Between the V and J ends, shortened by 2 bases and 2 bases respectively, the junction contains 4 bases. CDR1 MNHEY and CDR2 SVGAGI are derived from the germline V gene. CD8 naive samples consisted of CD45RO-negative cells that were positively selected for CCR7, yielding a CD45RA+CCR7+ population without TemRA cells. The donors were healthy, HIV-negative adults with no recently reported acute infections or vaccinations. Every donor was a Caucasian adult residing in Nashville, Tennessee, USA. Blood was collected by leukapheresis, and PBMCs were isolated by Ficoll-Histopaque density gradient centrifugation and then cryopreserved in liquid nitrogen vapor phase. Purity and quantity of every magnetically sorted T cell population were checked by analytical flow cytometry. Genomic DNA was isolated from every sorted fraction and measured by UV absorbance on a Nanodrop 2000c.

The chain is assembled from TRBV6-5 and TRBJ2-1, with no confidently assigned D gene. The sequence was collected from a man between 25 and 39 years old in good health. The source material was naive CD8+ T cells sorted from blood. According to the study, the label for this sample's cell subset or site signals: CD45RA+CCR7+. CDR3 loop: CASSYPPYNEQFF. The nucleotide sequence is given as TGTGCCAGCAGTTACCCCCCCTACAATGAGCAGTTCTTC.